This entry lists 25 T cell receptor beta chains sequenced from one sample in a study of cytomegalovirus exposure and HLA in healthy donors. Both 60 Vbeta primers and 13 Jbeta primers went into the PCR. Generated by immunoSEQ multiplex PCR, the TCRdb table keeps only in-frame clones and is missing some. The profile covers roughly 120,000 clones, with over 60% appearing a single time and over 1% taken by the ten largest. The specimen sequenced was PBMCs. These receptors were taken from a human donor in good health.

The gene calls are TRBV7-3 and TRBJ1-1; TRBD1 is a possible D gene (6 bases). The CDR3 has 16 amino acids. Germline CDR1 SGHTA, CDR2 FQGTGA. With 5 bases removed from V and 6 bases from J, the gap between germline ends came to 22 bases. CDR3 DNA sequence: TGTGCCAGCAGCCCGTATGGCGGGGGGGCTCGCGCTGAAGCTTTCTTT. Translating it yields CASSPYGGGARAEAFF.

The chain is built from TRBV4-1 and TRBJ2-7, with D possibly matching TRBD2 (5 bases). The CDR3 has 15 residues. The V end lost 1 base, the J end lost 4 bases, and 14 bases lay between the germline ends. Germline assignment: CDR1 MGHRA and CDR2 YSYEKL. CDR3 region: CASSQVWEKNYEQYF. As DNA, the CDR3 is TGCGCCAGCAGCCAAGTCTGGGAGAAAAATTACGAGCAGTACTTC.

The chain joins TRBV29-1 to TRBJ2-2; TRBD1 agrees at 7 bases. V lost 0 bases, J lost 6 bases, and 16 bases stayed unmatched. The CDR3 loop spans 18 amino acids. Per the germline V gene, CDR1 is SQVTM and CDR2 is ANQGSEA. This CDR3 reads CSVEDLPKTGWGAGELFF. The CDR3 bases are TGCAGCGTTGAAGATCTACCGAAGACAGGGTGGGGAGCCGGGGAGCTGTTTTTT.

The gene calls are TRBV12-5 and TRBJ2-5; 7 positions agree with TRBD1. The CDR3 has 16 amino acids. From germline, CDR1 is LGHNT and CDR2 FRNRAP. V trimming: 4 bases; J trimming: 1 base; junction bases outside the gene matches: 9. The DNA for the CDR3 is TGTGCTAGTGGTTCCACCCGGACAGGCCTCCAAGAGACCCAGTACTTC. Translated: CASGSTRTGLQETQYF.

This sequence joins TRBV4-2 and TRBJ1-6; tentatively, D is TRBD1 (5 bases). This CDR3 has 14 residues. The germline gives CDR1 LGHNA, CDR2 YNFKEQ. V lost 0 bases, J lost 15 bases, and 15 bases lay in between. CDR3 region: CASSQDTGTLVLHF. CDR3 bases: TGTGCCAGCAGCCAAGATACAGGAACCCTGGTCCTCCACTTT.

The chain employs TRBV27 and TRBJ2-7; 8 bases map to TRBD2. J lost 2 bases, V lost 5 bases, and 5 bases had no gene match. CDR3 size: 14 residues. CDR1 MNHEY and CDR2 SMNVEV come from the germline V gene (reference sequence). In DNA form, the CDR3 reads TGTGCCAGCAGTGGCGGGGGGCCGCCCTACGAGCAGTACTTC. Encoded protein: CASSGGGPPYEQYF.

This chain links TRBV6-4 with TRBJ1-1; tentative D call: TRBD1 (6 bases). This CDR3 has 12 amino acids. Looked up from germline, CDR1 is MRHNA and CDR2 is SNTAGT. Trimming removed 8 bases from V and 3 bases from J, with 10 bases in between. The CDR3 reads CASQGPDTEAFF. The DNA for the CDR3 is TGTGCCAGCCAGGGGCCGGACACTGAAGCTTTCTTT.

The chain is built from TRBV6-4 and TRBJ2-1, with 12 nucleotides matching TRBD2. CDR1 and CDR2 (germline): MRHNA, SNTAGT. J gave up 4 bases and V 8 bases, and 0 bases lay outside the gene matches. The CDR3 has 13 amino acids. CDR3 sequence: CASGLAGYNEQFF. CDR3 sequence (DNA): TGTGCCAGCGGACTAGCGGGGTACAATGAGCAGTTCTTC.

V is TRBV19 and J is TRBJ2-2, with D perhaps matching TRBD1 (5 bases). The CDR3 has 16 residues. Germline values: CDR1 LNHDA, CDR2 SQIVND (reference sequence). Trimming took off 3 bases at V and 4 bases at J, with 15 bases between the two ends. In DNA, the CDR3 is TGTGCCAGTAGTATTGGGTCAGGGTTGCTCACCGGGGAGCTGTTTTTT. Residues: CASSIGSGLLTGELFF.

The J gene is TRBJ1-3, the V gene TRBV28; D remains ambiguous. The germline V and J ends were trimmed by 6 bases and 4 bases, with 7 bases remaining between them. CDR3 length: 12 amino acids. Germline V lookup: CDR1 MDHEN, CDR2 SYDVKM. The CDR3 region has the DNA TGTGCCAGCAGCTTCAGGGGAAACACCATATATTTT. This codes for CASSFRGNTIYF. Filled out from reference TRBV28 and TRBJ1-3, the complete variable domain reads DVKVTQSSRYLVKRTGEKVFLECVQDMDHENMFWYRQDPGLGLRLIYFSYDVKMKEKGDIPEGYSVSREKKERFSLILESASTNQTSMYLCASSFRGNTIYFGEGSWLTVV.

V and J are TRBV19 and TRBJ2-5; 7 positions agree with TRBD2. The DNA end is more similar to TRBJ2-7, so the J call may be wrong. Germline CDR1 LNHDA, CDR2 SQIVND (reference sequence). The CDR3 has 19 residues. This CDR3 reads CASSRVLRGSPDVAYEQYF. The CDR3 bases are TGTGCCAGTAGCCGCGTCCTGCGGGGGTCCCCCGATGTCGCCTACGAGCAGTACTTC.

This chain links TRBV11-2 with TRBJ1-4, with 10 bases lining up with TRBD1. V lost 3 bases to trimming and J lost 11 bases; unmatched junction nucleotides: 18. Germline V gene lookup returns CDR1 SGHAT and CDR2 FQNNGV. This CDR3 has 18 residues. The CDR3 loop reads CASSLPRDRGKRVMKLFF. The CDR3 DNA is TGTGCCAGCAGCTTGCCCCGGGACAGGGGTAAACGGGTGATGAAACTGTTTTTT.

V and J are TRBV4-1 and TRBJ2-2; 9 bases align to TRBD2. V was clipped by 0 bases and J by 6 bases; unmatched bases: 8. Germline CDR1 reads MGHRA; CDR2 reads YSYEKL. The CDR3 has 17 amino acids. CDR3 amino acids: CASSQDGGGGASGELFF. The DNA for the CDR3 is TGCGCCAGCAGCCAAGATGGGGGCGGGGGGGCCTCCGGGGAGCTGTTTTTT.

This chain links TRBV10-3 with TRBJ1-1, with a possible D match to TRBD1 (6 bases). Germline V gene data show CDR1 as ENHRY and CDR2 as SYGVKD. The CDR3 length is 11 residues. Trimming took 6 bases from V and 11 from J, leaving 13 bases between them. The CDR3 DNA is TGTGCCATCAGGATGGACAGAGGGGCTTTCTTT. Its protein product is CAIRMDRGAFF.

V gene TRBV5-1 combines with J gene TRBJ1-4, with 9 positions matching TRBD1. The germline gives CDR1 SGHRS, CDR2 YFSETQ. V lost 3 bases to trimming and J lost 0 bases; unmatched junction nucleotides: 3. The CDR3 length is 16 residues. The chain's CDR3 is CASSSGTGTTNEKLFF. For the CDR3, the DNA is TGCGCCAGCAGCTCAGGGACAGGGACAACTAATGAAAAACTGTTTTTT.

The chain joins TRBV5-6 to TRBJ2-3; 7 bases line up with TRBD1. Looked up from germline, CDR1 is SGHDT and CDR2 is YYEEEE. V was pared by 4 bases and J by 2 bases, with 13 bases of the junction left unmatched. The CDR3 runs 17 residues. For the CDR3, the DNA is TGTGCCAGCAGCCCTACCATAGGGGGCTTTTTCACAGATACGCAGTATTTT. It codes for CASSPTIGGFFTDTQYF.

This chain links TRBV6-1 with TRBJ1-2; TRBD1 agrees at 7 bases. The V gene's germline CDR1 is MNHNS and CDR2 SASEGT. J was trimmed by 8 bases and V by 4 bases; bases with no gene match: 4. The CDR3 extends over 12 amino acids. In nucleotides, the CDR3 is TGTGCCAGCAGTGTGCGACAGGGAGGCTACACCTTC. Translating gives CASSVRQGGYTF.

This clone turned up a few times. The chain employs TRBV5-1 and TRBJ2-7; possible D gene TRBD1, 6 bases. Germline V gene lookup returns CDR1 SGHRS and CDR2 YFSETQ. This CDR3 spans 14 amino acids. The V end was cut by 4 bases, the J end by 4 bases, with 15 bases between. CDR3 sequence reads: CASSPTGLGYEQYF. In DNA form, the CDR3 reads TGCGCCAGCAGCCCAACAGGGTTAGGGTACGAGCAGTACTTC. Full variable domain (remainder filled in from reference TRBV5-1 and TRBJ2-7): KAGVTQTPRYLIKTRGQQVTLSCSPISGHRSVSWYQQTPGQGLQFLFEYFSETQRNKGNFPGRFSGRQFSNSRSEMNVSTLELGDSALYLCASSPTGLGYEQYFGPGTRLTVT.

The chain combines TRBV7-9 with TRBJ2-3; 11 bases fit TRBD2. Germline CDR1 is SEHNR and CDR2 is FQNEAQ (reference sequence). V lost 4 bases and J lost 5; bases outside the gene matches: 8. The CDR3 is 16 residues long. Written as DNA, the CDR3 is TGTGCCAGCAGCTCCTCGACTAGCGGGAAAGAAGATACGCAGTATTTT. Encoded protein: CASSSSTSGKEDTQYF.

The CDR3 sequence: CASSVARGGANVLTF. CDR3 DNA: TGTGCCAGCAGCGTGGCAAGAGGAGGGGCCAACGTCCTGACTTTC. The rearrangement uses TRBV9 and TRBJ2-6; D remains ambiguous. There are 15 residues in the CDR3. Trimming took off 2 bases at V and 4 bases at J, with 10 bases between the two ends. CDR1 and CDR2 (germline): SGDLS, YYNGEE.

CDR3 amino acids: CATGLGPQHF. CDR3 in DNA: TGTGCCACCGGACTAGGGCCCCAGCATTTT. J is TRBJ1-5 and V is TRBV27; no reliable D call. The V gene lost 10 bases and the J gene lost 9 bases, with 10 bases spanning the gap. The CDR3 spans 10 residues. CDR1 and CDR2 from the germline V gene are MNHEY and SMNVEV (reference sequence).

V gene TRBV10-3 combines with J gene TRBJ2-7, with D hard to call. Trimming took off 4 bases at V and 3 bases at J, with 7 bases between the two ends. Germline CDR1 ENHRY, CDR2 SYGVKD. The CDR3 spans 12 residues. CDR3 region: CAISGENYEQYF. The CDR3 DNA reads as TGTGCCATCAGTGGAGAAAACTACGAGCAGTACTTC.

This clone was detected a few times. The chain recombines TRBV4-1 with TRBJ2-7, with unresolved D. The CDR3 has 13 residues. Germline assignment: CDR1 MGHRA and CDR2 YSYEKL. V lost 1 base to trimming and J lost 6 bases, with 10 bases between them. For the CDR3, the DNA is TGCGCCAGCAGCCAAGGAAATAGTGGCGAGCAGTACTTC. Translated: CASSQGNSGEQYF.

J is TRBJ2-1 and V is TRBV4-1; possible D gene TRBD1, 6 bases. This CDR3 region has 15 residues. Per germline, CDR1 MGHRA and CDR2 YSYEKL. Trimming stripped 2 bases from V and 5 bases from J, with 13 bases between. CDR3 bases: TGCGCCAGCAGCCAACTCAGACAGGTGCACAATGAGCAGTTCTTC. Protein product: CASSQLRQVHNEQFF.

This rearrangement joins TRBV12-2 to TRBJ1-1. TRBV12-2 has pseudogene status. The CDR3 consists of 15 residues. The CDR3 DNA reads TGTGCAAGTCGCTTAGCCTCGGGTTCGGGGACTGAAGCTTTCTTT. It codes for CASRLASGSGTEAFF.